This T cell receptor (beta chain) was sequenced during a study of shared clonotypes between healthy human individuals. Losses at the gene ends were 2 bases for V and 1 base for J; bases not matched to a gene: 1. There are 15 residues in the CDR3. Germline values: CDR1 SGHRS, CDR2 YFSETQ. This table comes from immunoSEQ multiplex PCR, and its TCRdb copy is limited to in-frame clones, with some not included. The sample lists roughly 2,300,000 clones; under 95% were seen once. In this sample, this clone turned up a few times. This same CDR3 is encoded by further DNA sequences in the sample. The chain has TRBV5-1 and TRBJ2-2, with 8 bases lining up with TRBD1. The sample comprised naive CD4+ T cells from PBMCs. The subset: CD45RA+ positively selected. The receptor was derived from a man aged 18 to 35 in good health. Some clones in this sample may be carry-over from other donors' samples. The CDR3 bases are TGCGCCAGCAGCTTAGGACAGGGGAACACCGGGGAGCTGTTTTTT. Protein sequence: CASSLGQGNTGELFF.